A selection of T cell receptor beta chains follows, all from one sample in a study of shared clonotypes between healthy human individuals. Assay: immunoSEQ multiplex PCR; the TCRdb copy retains only in-frame clones and omits some. The table records some 2 million clones, about 95% of them present only once. The sample comprised naive CD8+ T cells sorted from blood. The receptors stem from a man younger than 30 in good health. The CDR3 runs from the conserved cysteine through the conserved F or W. Each record gives: V gene, J gene, D gene, clone size, CDR3 protein, CDR3 DNA. The D gene is left open where the match is weak. Only some rows state a clone size, as once, few, many or a class for expanded clones.

TRBV27	TRBJ1-5	.	.	CASSLTGDHQPQHF	TGTGCCAGCAGTTTAACAGGAGATCATCAGCCCCAGCATTTT
TRBV6-1	TRBJ1-1	TRBD1	.	CASSDRQGGTEAFF	TGTGCCAGCAGTGATAGACAGGGTGGCACTGAAGCTTTCTTT
TRBV29-1	TRBJ1-2	TRBD1	few	CSVEPDRDYGYTF	TGCAGCGTTGAACCGGACAGGGACTATGGCTACACCTTC
TRBV9	TRBJ1-1	.	few	CASSPASTEAFF	TGTGCCAGCAGCCCCGCGAGCACTGAAGCTTTCTTT
TRBV6-5	TRBJ2-7	TRBD1	once	CASSYSRTGSEQYF	TGTGCCAGCAGTTACTCGAGGACAGGGTCCGAGCAGTACTTC
TRBV10-3	TRBJ1-5	TRBD1	.	CASKGAEGQPQHF	TGTGCCTCAAAGGGGGCTGAGGGTCAGCCCCAGCATTTT
TRBV10-2	TRBJ2-2	TRBD2	.	CASSEFSGSPGELFF	TGCGCCAGCAGTGAGTTTAGCGGGAGCCCCGGGGAGCTGTTTTTT
TRBV6-5	TRBJ2-7	.	.	CASTPGVGNYEQYF	TGTGCCAGTACCCCCGGCGTTGGGAACTACGAGCAGTACTTC
TRBV6-6	TRBJ2-7	.	.	CASSYKDEQYF	TGTGCCAGCAGTTACAAGGACGAGCAGTACTTC
TRBV4-2	TRBJ2-3	TRBD2	.	CASSQVGLGVTDTQYF	TGTGCCAGCAGCCAAGTCGGACTAGGGGTCACAGATACGCAGTATTTT
TRBV5-6	TRBJ2-3	.	once	CASSLAGSVFDTQYF	TGTGCCAGCAGCTTGGCGGGCTCGGTCTTCGATACGCAGTATTTT
TRBV19	TRBJ2-1	TRBD2	.	CASRDLLAGYNEQFF	TGTGCCAGTAGAGACTTGCTAGCGGGGTACAATGAGCAGTTCTTC